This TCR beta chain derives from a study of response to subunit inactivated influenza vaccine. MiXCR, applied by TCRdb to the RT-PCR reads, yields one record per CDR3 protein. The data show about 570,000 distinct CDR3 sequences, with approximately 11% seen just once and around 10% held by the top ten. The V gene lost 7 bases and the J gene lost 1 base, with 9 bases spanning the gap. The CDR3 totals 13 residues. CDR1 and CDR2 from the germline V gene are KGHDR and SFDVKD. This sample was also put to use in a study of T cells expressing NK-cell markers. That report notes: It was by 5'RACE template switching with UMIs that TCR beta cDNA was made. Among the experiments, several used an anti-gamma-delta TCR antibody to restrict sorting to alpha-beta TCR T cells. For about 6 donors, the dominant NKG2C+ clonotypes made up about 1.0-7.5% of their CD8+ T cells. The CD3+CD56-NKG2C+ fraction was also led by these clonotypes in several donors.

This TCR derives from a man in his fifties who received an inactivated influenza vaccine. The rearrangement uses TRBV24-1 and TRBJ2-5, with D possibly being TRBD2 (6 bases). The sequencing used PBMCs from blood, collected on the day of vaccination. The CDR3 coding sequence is TGTGCCACCAGCTCCGGGAGCCAAGAGACCCAGTACTTC. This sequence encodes CATSSGSQETQYF.